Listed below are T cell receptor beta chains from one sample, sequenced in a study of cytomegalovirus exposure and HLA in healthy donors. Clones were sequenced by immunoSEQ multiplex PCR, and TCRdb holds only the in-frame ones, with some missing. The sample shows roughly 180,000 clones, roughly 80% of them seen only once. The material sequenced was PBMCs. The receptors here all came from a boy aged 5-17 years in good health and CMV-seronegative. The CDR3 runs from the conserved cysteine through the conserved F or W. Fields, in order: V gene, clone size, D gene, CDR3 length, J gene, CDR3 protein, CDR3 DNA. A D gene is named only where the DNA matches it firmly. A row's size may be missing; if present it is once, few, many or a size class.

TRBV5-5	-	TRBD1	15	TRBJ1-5	CASSPGTGGVQPQHF	TGTGCCAGCAGCCCCGGGACAGGGGGCGTGCAGCCCCAGCATTTT
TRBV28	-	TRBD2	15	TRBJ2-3	CASSLAGDFTDTQYF	TGTGCCAGCAGTTTAGCGGGAGATTTTACAGATACGCAGTATTTT
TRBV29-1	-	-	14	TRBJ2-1	CSVGGGSSYNEQFF	TGCAGCGTTGGTGGGGGCAGCTCCTACAATGAGCAGTTCTTC
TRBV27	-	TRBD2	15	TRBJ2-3	CASSLGLTSTDTQYF	TGTGCCAGCAGTTTGGGACTAACTAGCACAGATACGCAGTATTTT
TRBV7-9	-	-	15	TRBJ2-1	CASSLTRGGVNEQFF	TGTGCCAGCAGCTTAACTAGGGGGGGCGTTAATGAGCAGTTCTTC
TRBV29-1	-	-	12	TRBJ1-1	CSVRTKNTEAFF	TGCAGCGTTAGGACAAAGAACACTGAAGCTTTCTTT
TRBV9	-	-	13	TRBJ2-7	CASSATSSYEQYF	TGTGCCAGCAGCGCGACTAGTTCCTACGAGCAGTACTTC
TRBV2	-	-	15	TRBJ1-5	CASSEYHMGNQPQHF	TGTGCCAGCAGTGAATATCACATGGGCAATCAGCCCCAGCATTTT
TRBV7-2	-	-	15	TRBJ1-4	CASSYAGGIEEKLFF	TGTGCCAGCAGCTATGCGGGGGGAATCGAGGAAAAACTGTTTTTT
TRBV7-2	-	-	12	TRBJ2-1	CASSLASAEQFF	TGTGCCAGCAGCTTAGCTAGCGCTGAGCAGTTCTTC
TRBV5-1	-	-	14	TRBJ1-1	CASSTNRRDSEALF	TGCGCCAGCAGCACGAACCGGAGGGATTCTGAAGCTCTCTTT
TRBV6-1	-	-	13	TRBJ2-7	CASSDLVGSEQYF	TGTGCCAGCAGTGATTTGGTCGGGAGCGAGCAGTACTTC
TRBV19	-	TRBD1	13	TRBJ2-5	CASNGQGQETQYF	TGTGCCAGTAATGGACAGGGCCAGGAGACCCAGTACTTC
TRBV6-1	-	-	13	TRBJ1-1	CASSARVHTEAFF	TGTGCCAGCAGTGCCAGGGTTCACACTGAAGCTTTCTTT
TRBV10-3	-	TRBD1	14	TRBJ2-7	CAGAGTGNSYEQYF	TGTGCCGGGGCCGGGACAGGGAACTCCTACGAGCAGTACTTC
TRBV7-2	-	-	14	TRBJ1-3	CASISRGPGNTIYF	TGTGCCAGCATCTCGCGGGGGCCCGGAAACACCATATATTTT
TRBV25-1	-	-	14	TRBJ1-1	CASSDGGRNTEAFF	TGTGCCAGCAGTGACGGGGGGCGGAACACTGAAGCTTTCTTT
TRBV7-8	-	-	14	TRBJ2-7	CASSLGRNSYEQYF	TGTGCCAGCAGCTTAGGGCGGAACTCCTACGAGCAGTACTTC
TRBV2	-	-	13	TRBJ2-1	CASFLRSFGEQFF	TGTGCCAGCTTCCTAAGGAGCTTTGGTGAGCAGTTCTTC
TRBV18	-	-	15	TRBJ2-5	CASSSSGHPQETQYF	TGTGCCAGCTCATCGTCGGGACACCCCCAAGAGACCCAGTACTTC
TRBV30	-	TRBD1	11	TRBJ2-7	CAWTTGREQYF	TGTGCCTGGACGACAGGGCGCGAGCAGTACTTC
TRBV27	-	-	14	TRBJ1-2	CASRWIDRNYGYTF	TGTGCCAGCAGGTGGATAGACAGAAACTATGGCTACACCTTC
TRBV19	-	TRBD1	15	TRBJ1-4	CASSISGTDNEKLFF	TGTGCCAGTAGTATTTCCGGGACAGATAATGAAAAACTGTTTTTT
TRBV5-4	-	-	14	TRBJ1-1	CASSLPNVNTEAFF	TGTGCCAGCAGCTTGCCAAATGTGAACACTGAAGCTTTCTTT
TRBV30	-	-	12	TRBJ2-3	CAWSVLPDTQYF	TGTGCCTGGAGTGTACTACCAGATACGCAGTATTTT
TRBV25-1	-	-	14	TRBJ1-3	CASSVAGTGNTIYF	TGTGCCAGCAGTGTTGCAGGGACTGGAAACACCATATATTTT
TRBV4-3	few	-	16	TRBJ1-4	CASSQGGSMGGEKLFF	TGCGCCAGCAGCCAAGGCGGATCGATGGGAGGTGAAAAACTGTTTTTT
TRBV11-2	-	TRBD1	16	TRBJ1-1	CASSQPGQGARTEAFF	TGTGCCAGCAGCCAACCGGGACAGGGGGCGCGCACTGAAGCTTTCTTT
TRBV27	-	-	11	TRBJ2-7	CATSSGYEQYF	TGTGCCACTTCCTCAGGCTACGAGCAGTACTTC
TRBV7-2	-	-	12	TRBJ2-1	CASSHQGIEQFF	TGTGCCAGCAGTCACCAGGGTATTGAGCAGTTCTTC
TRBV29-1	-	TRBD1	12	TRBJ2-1	CSAGQGIDEQFF	TGCAGCGCCGGACAGGGGATAGATGAGCAGTTCTTC
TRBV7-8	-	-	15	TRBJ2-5	CASSLGRASAETQYF	TGTGCCAGCAGCTTAGGGAGGGCTAGCGCAGAGACCCAGTACTTC
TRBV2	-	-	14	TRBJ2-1	CASSTEGPVSEQFF	TGTGCCAGCAGTACCGAGGGCCCGGTCTCTGAGCAGTTCTTC
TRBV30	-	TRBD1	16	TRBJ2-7	CAWSAGTGKSSYEQYF	TGTGCCTGGAGTGCGGGGACAGGGAAAAGCTCCTACGAGCAGTACTTC